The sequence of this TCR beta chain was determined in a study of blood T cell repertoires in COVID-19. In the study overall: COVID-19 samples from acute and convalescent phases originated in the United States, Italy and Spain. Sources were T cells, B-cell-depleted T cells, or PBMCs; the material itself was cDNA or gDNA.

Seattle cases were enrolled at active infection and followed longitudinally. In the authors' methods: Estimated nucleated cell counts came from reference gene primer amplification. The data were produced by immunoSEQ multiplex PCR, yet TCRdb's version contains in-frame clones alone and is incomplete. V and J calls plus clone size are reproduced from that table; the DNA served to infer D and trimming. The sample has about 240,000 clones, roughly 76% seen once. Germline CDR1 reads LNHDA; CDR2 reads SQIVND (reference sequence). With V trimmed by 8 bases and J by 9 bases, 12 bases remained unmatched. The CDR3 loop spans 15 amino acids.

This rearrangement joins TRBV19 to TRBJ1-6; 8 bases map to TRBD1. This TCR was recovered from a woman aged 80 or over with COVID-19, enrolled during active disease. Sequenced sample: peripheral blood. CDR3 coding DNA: TGTGCCAGTTGCCCCGGACAGGGAAGAGGTTCACCCCTCCACTTT. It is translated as CASCPGQGRGSPLHF. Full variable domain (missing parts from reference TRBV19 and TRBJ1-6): DGGITQSPKYLFRKEGQNVTLSCEQNLNHDAMYWYRQDPGQGLRLIYYSQIVNDFQKGDIAEGYSVSREKKESFPLTVTSAQKNPTAFYLCASCPGQGRGSPLHFGNGTRLTVT.